Listed below are T cell receptor beta chains from one sample, sequenced in a study of T cell responses to AZD1222 COVID-19 vaccine. TCRdb's table, derived via immunoSEQ multiplex PCR, lists solely in-frame clones and lacks some. The data show 150,000 to 190,000 clones, about nine tenths seen once. The sequences come from peripheral blood, collected 28 days after the second AZD1222 dose. These receptors were collected from an adult who received the AZD1222 COVID-19 vaccine. Both conserved end residues are trimmed from each CDR3. The order of the fields is V gene, D gene, J gene, CDR3 protein. D genes are given only for firm matches.

V: TRBV6-2/TRBV6-3; D: TRBD2; J: TRBJ2-3; CDR3: ASSYSLSGRADTDTQY
V: TRBV11-3; D: -; J: TRBJ2-1; CDR3: ASSLGGEQF
V: TRBV5-4; D: -; J: TRBJ1-1; CDR3: ASQPSGGVVNTEAF
V: TRBV28; D: -; J: TRBJ1-2; CDR3: ASSTLSRPYT
V: TRBV29-1; D: TRBD1; J: TRBJ2-7; CDR3: SVDQGAKQY
V: TRBV28; D: -; J: TRBJ2-2; CDR3: ASKGGGTGELF
V: TRBV6-1; D: -; J: TRBJ1-1; CDR3: ASSEDSRTNTEAF
V: TRBV3-1/TRBV3-2; D: TRBD2; J: TRBJ2-3; CDR3: ASSLAGLAGGKDTQY
V: TRBV7-8; D: -; J: TRBJ1-2; CDR3: ASSSTAVRDYGYT
V: TRBV24-1; D: TRBD1; J: TRBJ2-3; CDR3: ATSDPGQAQGDTQY
V: TRBV19; D: -; J: TRBJ1-4; CDR3: ASRGSGQPSNEKLF
V: TRBV7-2; D: TRBD1; J: TRBJ2-5; CDR3: ASSPAMTGGGTQY
V: TRBV19; D: TRBD2; J: TRBJ2-2; CDR3: ASRKLAGGANTGELF
V: TRBV4-2; D: TRBD1; J: TRBJ2-7; CDR3: ASSQTQGARGEQY
V: TRBV27; D: TRBD1; J: TRBJ2-2; CDR3: ASSLSGTGGTGELF
V: TRBV14; D: TRBD2; J: TRBJ2-1; CDR3: ASSQPGLAGYNEQF
V: TRBV9; D: TRBD1; J: TRBJ2-2; CDR3: ASNRGNTGELF
V: TRBV7-8; D: -; J: TRBJ2-7; CDR3: ASSREYYEQY
V: TRBV29-1; D: TRBD2; J: TRBJ2-3; CDR3: RVAGGLAGGDTDTQY
V: TRBV7-2; D: TRBD2; J: TRBJ2-2; CDR3: ASSLTSGRSVGELF
V: TRBV7-2; D: -; J: TRBJ1-1; CDR3: ASSWGGTKGNTEAF
V: TRBV6-5; D: TRBD2; J: TRBJ2-2; CDR3: ASSYSSGSGGELF
V: TRBV28; D: TRBD2; J: TRBJ2-3; CDR3: ASRGGVRGDTDTQY
V: TRBV19; D: -; J: TRBJ2-3; CDR3: ASSLGRLDTQY
V: TRBV6-6; D: -; J: TRBJ1-5; CDR3: ASSSSPDTTQH
V: TRBV2; D: TRBD1; J: TRBJ1-1; CDR3: ASRGQGAEAF